The next 13 T cell receptor beta chains were all read from a single sample in a study of T cell repertoires in cytomegalovirus infection. For these TCRs, the target antigens are not known. TCRdb redid the calling of the reads with MiXCR, one entry per CDR3 protein. Here the sample spans some 220,000 distinct CDR3 sequences, around 35% being singletons. The material was CD8+ T cells from cultured PBMCs, obtained from culture after CMV antigen stimulation. The receptors were gathered from a human donor in good health (CMV status not recorded). Some clones in this sample may be carry-over from other donors' samples.

J is TRBJ2-7 and V is TRBV28, with 7 positions matching TRBD2. V lost 8 bases, J lost 3 bases, and 10 bases stayed unmatched. Germline CDR1 and CDR2: MDHEN and SYDVKM. This CDR3 has 14 residues. DNA for the CDR3: TGTGCCAGCTCAATCGGGACTAAGGTCTACGAGCAGTACTTC. Its protein product is CASSIGTKVYEQYF. Complete variable domain (other parts from reference TRBV28 and TRBJ2-7): DVKVTQSSRYLVKRTGEKVFLECVQDMDHENMFWYRQDPGLGLRLIYFSYDVKMKEKGDIPEGYSVSREKKERFSLILESASTNQTSMYLCASSIGTKVYEQYFGPGTRLTVT.

The chain links TRBV9 to TRBJ1-5; the D is unclear. The germline CDR1 and CDR2 sequences are SGDLS and YYNGEE. Trimming took 0 bases from V and 1 from J, leaving 5 bases between them. CDR3 length: 14 residues. CDR3 sequence reads: CASSVEDSNQPQHF. The CDR3 DNA is TGTGCCAGCAGCGTAGAGGACAGCAATCAGCCCCAGCATTTT. The complete variable domain, with remaining parts taken from reference TRBV9 and TRBJ1-5, reads DSGVTQTPKHLITATGQRVTLRCSPRSGDLSVYWYQQSLDQGLQFLIQYYNGEERAKGNILERFSAQQFPDLHSELNLSSLELGDSALYFCASSVEDSNQPQHFGDGTRLSIL.

The chain recombines TRBV7-3 with TRBJ2-1, with 10 nucleotides matching TRBD2. The germline V gene has CDR1 SGHTA and CDR2 FQGTGA. The CDR3 covers 15 residues. Losses at the gene ends were 2 bases for V and 7 bases for J; bases not matched to a gene: 5. CDR3 coding DNA: TGTGCCAGCAGCTTACTAGCGGGAGTTGTTAATGAGCAGTTCTTC. As protein: CASSLLAGVVNEQFF. Combining the CDR3 with reference TRBV7-3 and TRBJ2-1 gives the whole variable domain GAGVSQTPSNKVTEKGKYVELRCDPISGHTALYWYRQSLGQGPEFLIYFQGTGAADDSGLPNDRFFAVRPEGSVSTLKIQRTERGDSAVYLCASSLLAGVVNEQFFGPGTRLTVL.

V usage is TRBV9 and J usage is TRBJ2-1; D tentatively reads TRBD1 or TRBD2 (6 bases each). V was pared by 1 base and J by 10 bases, with 15 bases between. The CDR3 is 14 amino acids. CDR1 and CDR2 from the germline V gene are SGDLS and YYNGEE. CDR3 nucleotides: TGTGCCAGCAGCGTAAGTGAGGGGGGACGGGAGCAGTTCTTC. This encodes CASSVSEGGREQFF.

This clonotype was found many times. The V and J genes are TRBV7-2 and TRBJ2-1; the D gene is possibly TRBD1 (5 bases). The ends were cut back, 1 base at V and 3 bases at J, with 19 bases in the middle. This CDR3 has 18 residues. Germline lookup yields CDR1 SGHTA and CDR2 FQGNSA. This CDR3 is CASSLGPARVRVYNEQFF. The CDR3 bases are TGTGCCAGCAGCTTAGGTCCAGCCAGGGTGCGCGTCTACAATGAGCAGTTCTTC.

V gene TRBV5-6 combines with J gene TRBJ1-2, with D possibly being TRBD1 (6 bases). Trimming removed 2 bases from V and 5 bases from J, with 13 bases in between. CDR3 length equals 14 residues. Germline loops: CDR1 SGHDT, CDR2 YYEEEE. CDR3 sequence (DNA): TGTGCCAGCAGCTTAAACAGGGTTAGTTATGGCTACACCTTC. Translation: CASSLNRVSYGYTF.

This clonotype has only one observation. Likely a read error: the CDR3 ends without its conserved phenylalanine or tryptophan. CDR3 sequence reads: CASSPGTSGRPGELFL. The CDR3 nucleotides are TGTGCCAGCAGCCCCGGGACTAGCGGGAGGCCCGGGGAGCTGTTTTTG. The chain is built from TRBV3-1 and TRBJ2-2; the match to TRBD2 covers 15 bases. CDR3 length: 16 residues. Trimming cost V 4 bases and J 6 bases; bases outside gene matches: 3. Germline CDR1 LGHDT, CDR2 YNNKEL (reference sequence).

This clonotype has only a few counts. The gene calls are TRBV27 and TRBJ2-3; 11 bases are shared with TRBD1. The V and J ends lost 4 bases and 3 bases, in that order; junction bases with no gene match: 9. The CDR3 spans 17 residues. Germline V lookup: CDR1 MNHEY, CDR2 SMNVEV (reference sequence). CDR3 amino acids: CASSSLRTGGSTDTQYF. CDR3 nucleotide sequence: TGTGCCAGCAGTTCCCTTCGGACAGGGGGCAGTACAGATACGCAGTATTTT.

This clonotype turned up a few times. The chain has TRBV14 and TRBJ2-7, with D tentatively TRBD1 (6 bases). CDR1 and CDR2 (germline): SGHDN, FVKESK. V was clipped by 0 bases and J by 2 bases, with 11 bases between them. The CDR3 is 15 residues long. CDR3 loop: CASSQDWNRAYEQYF. CDR3 sequence (DNA): TGTGCCAGCAGCCAAGATTGGAACAGGGCCTACGAGCAGTACTTC.

The DNA for the CDR3 is TGTGCCAGCAGCCCCAGTCCCGGGGGATACGAGCAGTACTTC. Translating gives CASSPSPGGYEQYF. The chain couples TRBV27 to TRBJ2-7; maybe TRBD2 (6 bases). V was shortened by 6 bases and J by 4 bases, with 16 bases between the two germline ends. This CDR3 has 14 residues. Germline V CDR1 and CDR2: MNHEY, SMNVEV (reference sequence).

CDR3: CSARPGTGGRYSNQPQHF. The CDR3 bases are TGCAGTGCTAGACCGGGGACAGGGGGACGATATAGCAATCAGCCCCAGCATTTT. V gene TRBV20-1 combines with J gene TRBJ1-5, with 11 bases lining up with TRBD1. Trimming took 2 bases from V and 0 from J; bases not matched to a gene: 9. This CDR3 has 18 amino acids. Germline CDR1 is DFQATT and CDR2 is SNEGSKA (reference sequence).

V usage is TRBV28 and J usage is TRBJ2-7; weak D call: TRBD2 (5 bases). V lost 5 bases to trimming and J lost 2 bases, with 25 bases between them. Germline V gene lookup returns CDR1 MDHEN and CDR2 SYDVKM. The length of the CDR3 is 18 residues. The CDR3 reads CASSLPSISRIAPYEQYF. The CDR3, as DNA: TGTGCCAGCAGTCTCCCCTCTATTTCGCGGATAGCGCCCTACGAGCAGTACTTC.

On this clonotype itself: At one end, the junction sequence differs from germline, possibly due to a read error. DNA for the CDR3: TGTGCCAGCAGCTTTTCAGGGGACACAGATATGCAGTATTTT. This sequence encodes CASSFSGDTDMQYF. This chain joins TRBV7-3 and TRBJ2-3; D possibly corresponds to TRBD1 (6 bases). CDR3 length: 14 amino acids. Per germline, CDR1 SGHTA and CDR2 FQGTGA.